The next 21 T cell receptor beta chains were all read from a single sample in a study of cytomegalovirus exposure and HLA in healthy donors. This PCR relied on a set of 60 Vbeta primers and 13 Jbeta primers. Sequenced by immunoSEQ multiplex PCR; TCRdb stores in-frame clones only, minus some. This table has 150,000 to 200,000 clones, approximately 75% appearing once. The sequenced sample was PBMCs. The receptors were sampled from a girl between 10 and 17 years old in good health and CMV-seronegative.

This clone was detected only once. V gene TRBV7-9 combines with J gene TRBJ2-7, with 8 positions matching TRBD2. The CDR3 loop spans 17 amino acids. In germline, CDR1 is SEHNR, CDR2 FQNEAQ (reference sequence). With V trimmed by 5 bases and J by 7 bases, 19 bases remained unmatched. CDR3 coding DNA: TGTGCCAGCAGCGGCAGCCCAACCAGCGGGGGTTTGGGTGAGCAGTACTTC. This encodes CASSGSPTSGGLGEQYF.

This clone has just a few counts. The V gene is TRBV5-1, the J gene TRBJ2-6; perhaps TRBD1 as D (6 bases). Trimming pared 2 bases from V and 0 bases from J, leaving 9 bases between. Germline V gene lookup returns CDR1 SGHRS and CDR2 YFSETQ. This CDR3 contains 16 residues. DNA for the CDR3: TGCGCCAGCAGCTTAAGGGGGAACTCTGGGGCCAACGTCCTGACTTTC. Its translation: CASSLRGNSGANVLTF.

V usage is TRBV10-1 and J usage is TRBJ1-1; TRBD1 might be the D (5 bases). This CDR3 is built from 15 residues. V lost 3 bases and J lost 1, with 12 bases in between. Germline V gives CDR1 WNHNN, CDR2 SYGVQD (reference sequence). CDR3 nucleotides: TGCGCCAGCAGTGAAGTGGCAGGGCCGAACACTGAAGCTTTCTTT. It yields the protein CASSEVAGPNTEAFF.

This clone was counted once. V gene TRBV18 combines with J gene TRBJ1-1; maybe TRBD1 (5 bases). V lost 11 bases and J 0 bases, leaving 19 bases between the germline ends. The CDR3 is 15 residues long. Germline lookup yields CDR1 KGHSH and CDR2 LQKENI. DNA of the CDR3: TGTGCCTCCACCCCCTTGGGGCCCTTGAACACTGAAGCTTTCTTT. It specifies CASTPLGPLNTEAFF.

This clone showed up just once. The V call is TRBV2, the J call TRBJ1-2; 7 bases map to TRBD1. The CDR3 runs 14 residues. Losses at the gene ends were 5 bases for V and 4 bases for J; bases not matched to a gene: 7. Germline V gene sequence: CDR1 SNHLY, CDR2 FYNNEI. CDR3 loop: CASSPGQALYGYTF. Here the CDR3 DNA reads TGTGCCAGCAGTCCCGGACAGGCCCTCTATGGCTACACCTTC.

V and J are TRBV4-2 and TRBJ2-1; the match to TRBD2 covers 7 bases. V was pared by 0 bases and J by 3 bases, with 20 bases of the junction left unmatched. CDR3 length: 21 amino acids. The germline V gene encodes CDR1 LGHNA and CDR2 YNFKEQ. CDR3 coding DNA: TGTGCCAGCAGCCAAGAGCTGAGACGGGAGGTAGTGACCGCCGACTACAATGAGCAGTTCTTC. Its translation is CASSQELRREVVTADYNEQFF.

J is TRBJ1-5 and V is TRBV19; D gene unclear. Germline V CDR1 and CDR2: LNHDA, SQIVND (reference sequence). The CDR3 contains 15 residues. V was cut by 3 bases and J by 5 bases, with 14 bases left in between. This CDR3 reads CASSIDTLVYQPQHF. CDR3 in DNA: TGTGCCAGTAGTATCGACACCTTAGTTTATCAGCCCCAGCATTTT.

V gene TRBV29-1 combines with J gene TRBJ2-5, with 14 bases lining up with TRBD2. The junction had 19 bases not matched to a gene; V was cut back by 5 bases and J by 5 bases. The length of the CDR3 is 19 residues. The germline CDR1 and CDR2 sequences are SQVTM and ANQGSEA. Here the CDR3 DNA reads TGCAGCGTTTCACAGACTAGCGGGGGGGGCCGGGCCCCCCGGGAGACCCAGTACTTC. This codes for CSVSQTSGGGRAPRETQYF.

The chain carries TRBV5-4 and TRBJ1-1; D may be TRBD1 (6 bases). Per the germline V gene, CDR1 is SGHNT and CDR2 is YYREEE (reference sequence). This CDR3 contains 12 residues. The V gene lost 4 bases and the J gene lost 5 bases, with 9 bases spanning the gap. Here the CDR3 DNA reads TGTGCCAGCAGCCCAGGGGAGACTGAAGCTTTCTTT. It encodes CASSPGETEAFF.

In nucleotides, the CDR3 is TGCGCCAGCAGCTTGGGAGGGTTGATCTACGAGCAGTACTTC. As protein: CASSLGGLIYEQYF. This chain connects TRBV5-1 to TRBJ2-7; TRBD2 is a possible D gene (5 bases). Trimming shortened V by 0 bases and J by 3 bases, and 10 bases separated the two germline ends. Germline V gene lookup returns CDR1 SGHRS and CDR2 YFSETQ. This CDR3 comprises 14 residues.

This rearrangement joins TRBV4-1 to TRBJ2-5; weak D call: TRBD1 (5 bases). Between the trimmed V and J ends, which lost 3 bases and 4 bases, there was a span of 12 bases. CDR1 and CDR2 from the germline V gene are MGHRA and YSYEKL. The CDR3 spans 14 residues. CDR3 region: CASSQTVLLETQYF. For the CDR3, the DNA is TGCGCCAGCAGCCAGACAGTATTGTTAGAGACCCAGTACTTC.

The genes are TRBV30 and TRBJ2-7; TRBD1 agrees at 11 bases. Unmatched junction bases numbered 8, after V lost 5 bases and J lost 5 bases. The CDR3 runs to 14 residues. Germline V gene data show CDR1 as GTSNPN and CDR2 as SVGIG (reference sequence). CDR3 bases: TGTGCCTGGGGGTCGGGACAGGGGGTAAACGAGCAGTACTTC. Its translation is CAWGSGQGVNEQYF.

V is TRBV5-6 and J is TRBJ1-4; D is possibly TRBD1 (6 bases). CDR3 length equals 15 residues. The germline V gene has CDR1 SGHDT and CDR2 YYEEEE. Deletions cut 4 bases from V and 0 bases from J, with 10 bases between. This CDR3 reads CASSARTATNEKLFF. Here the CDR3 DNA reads TGTGCCAGCAGCGCCAGGACAGCAACTAATGAAAAACTGTTTTTT.

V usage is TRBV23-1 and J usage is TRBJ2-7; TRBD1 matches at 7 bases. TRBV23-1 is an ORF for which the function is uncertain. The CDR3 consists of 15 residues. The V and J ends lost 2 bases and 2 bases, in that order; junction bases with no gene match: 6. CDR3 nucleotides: TGCGCCAGCAGTCAACCGACCGGACAGGCCTACGAGCAGTACTTC. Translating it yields CASSQPTGQAYEQYF.

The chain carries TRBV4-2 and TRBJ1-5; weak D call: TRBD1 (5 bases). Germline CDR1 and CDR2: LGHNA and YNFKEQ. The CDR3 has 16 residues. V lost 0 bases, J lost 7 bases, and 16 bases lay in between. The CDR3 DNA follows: TGTGCCAGCAGCCAAGAGTGGGGGGAACGGAGGCAGCCCCAGCATTTT. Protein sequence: CASSQEWGERRQPQHF.

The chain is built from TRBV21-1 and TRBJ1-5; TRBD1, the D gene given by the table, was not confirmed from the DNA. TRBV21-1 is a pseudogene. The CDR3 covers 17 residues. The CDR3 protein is CASSSGVQGVGDQPQHF. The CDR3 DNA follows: TGTGCCAGCAGCAGTGGGGTACAGGGAGTGGGGGATCAGCCCCAGCATTTT.

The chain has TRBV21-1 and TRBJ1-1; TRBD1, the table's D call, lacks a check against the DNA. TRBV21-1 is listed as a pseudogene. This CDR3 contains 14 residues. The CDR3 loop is CASSKDQGRAEAFF. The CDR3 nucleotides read TGTGCCAGCAGCAAAGATCAGGGTAGGGCTGAAGCTTTCTTT.

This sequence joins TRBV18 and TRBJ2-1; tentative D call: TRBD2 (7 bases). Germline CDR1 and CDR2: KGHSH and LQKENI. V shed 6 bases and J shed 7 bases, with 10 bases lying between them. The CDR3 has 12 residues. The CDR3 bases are TGTGCCAGCTCGAGGGGGGGAAATGAGCAGTTCTTC. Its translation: CASSRGGNEQFF.

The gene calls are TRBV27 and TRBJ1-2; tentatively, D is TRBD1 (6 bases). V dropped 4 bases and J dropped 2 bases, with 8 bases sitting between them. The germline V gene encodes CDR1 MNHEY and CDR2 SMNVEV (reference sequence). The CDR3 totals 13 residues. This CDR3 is CASSSDRNYGYTF. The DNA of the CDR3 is TGTGCCAGCAGTTCGGACAGAAACTATGGCTACACCTTC.

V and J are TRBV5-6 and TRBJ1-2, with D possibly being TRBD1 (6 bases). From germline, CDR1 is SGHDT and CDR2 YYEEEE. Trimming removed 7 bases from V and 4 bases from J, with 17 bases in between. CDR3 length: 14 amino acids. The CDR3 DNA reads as TGTGCCAGCTTGTCGGGTAGAGGGGGCTATGGCTACACCTTC. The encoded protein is CASLSGRGGYGYTF. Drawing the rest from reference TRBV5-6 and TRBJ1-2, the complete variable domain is DAGVTQSPTHLIKTRGQQVTLRCSPKSGHDTVSWYQQALGQGPQFIFQYYEEEERQRGNFPDRFSGHQFPNYSSELNVNALLLGDSALYLCASLSGRGGYGYTFGSGTRLTVV.

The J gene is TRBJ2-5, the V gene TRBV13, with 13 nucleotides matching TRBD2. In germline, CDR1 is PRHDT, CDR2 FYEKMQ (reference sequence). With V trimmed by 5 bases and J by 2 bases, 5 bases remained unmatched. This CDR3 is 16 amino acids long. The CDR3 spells CASSGVLAGGQETQYF. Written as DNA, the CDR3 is TGTGCCAGCAGCGGAGTACTAGCGGGGGGGCAAGAGACCCAGTACTTC.